These 5 T cell receptor beta chains were sequenced from one sample in a study of T cells in Graves' hyperthyroidism and ophthalmopathy. Amplified regions were TCR beta CDR3 sequences from RNA transcripts. The HTBI set primed first-round TCR CDR3 RT-PCR. TCRdb re-analysed the multiplex PCR reads in MiXCR, keeping a single row per CDR3 protein. The data hold roughly 240,000 distinct CDR3 sequences, with about 16% observed a single time. Sequencing was performed on blood. The receptors originated from a woman under 30 with Graves' ophthalmopathy.

The sample holds many counts of this clonotype. The gene calls are TRBV5-1 and TRBJ1-1; D is possibly TRBD1 (5 bases). Germline values: CDR1 SGHRS, CDR2 YFSETQ. V was pared by 4 bases and J by 1 base, with 11 bases between. CDR3 length: 14 amino acids. DNA for the CDR3: TGCGCCAGCAGCCACGGGACGGGGAACACTGAAGCTTTCTTT. Translation: CASSHGTGNTEAFF.

This clonotype was detected ten times or more. V and J are TRBV3-1 and TRBJ2-3; the D gene is possibly TRBD2 (6 bases). Germline CDR1 is LGHDT and CDR2 is YNNKEL (reference sequence). V lost 1 base to trimming and J lost 3 bases, with 8 bases between them. The length of the CDR3 is 14 residues. For the CDR3, the DNA is TGTGCCAGCAGCCAAGCCGGGAGAACAGATACGCAGTATTTT. The encoded protein is CASSQAGRTDTQYF.

At least ten counts were recorded for this clonotype. The CDR3 nucleotides are TGTGCCAGCAGTCCCGACAGCCGAAACACCATATATTTT. This translates into CASSPDSRNTIYF. This chain uses TRBV12-3 or TRBV12-4 with TRBJ1-3; D may be TRBD1 (5 bases). The CDR3 has 13 amino acids. V was shortened by 5 bases and J by 5 bases, with 10 bases between the two germline ends.

The chain has TRBV28 and TRBJ1-1, with D uncertain. The germline gives CDR1 MDHEN, CDR2 SYDVKM. The CDR3 length is 14 residues. V was shortened by 7 bases and J by 0 bases, with 12 bases between the two germline ends. CDR3 region: CASTLMAMNTEAFF. For the CDR3, the DNA is TGTGCCAGCACTCTTATGGCCATGAACACTGAAGCTTTCTTT.

This clonotype is labeled large. The chain is built from TRBV28 and TRBJ2-7; TRBD1 agrees at 9 bases. There are 15 residues in the CDR3. The V and J ends lost 3 bases and 3 bases, in that order; junction bases with no gene match: 6. Germline V CDR1 and CDR2: MDHEN, SYDVKM. The chain's CDR3 is CASSLGQGVFYEQYF. The DNA for the CDR3 is TGTGCCAGCAGTTTGGGACAGGGAGTGTTCTACGAGCAGTACTTC.